The 18 T cell receptor beta chains below all came from one sample that was sequenced in a study of T cells expressing NK-cell markers. TCRdb re-called the 5' RACE reads and catalogs CDR3 proteins one per entry, DNA excluded. The sample includes about 450,000 distinct CDR3 sequences. Sequenced: blood T cells: a sorted CD56 or NKG2C T cell subset, CD4+ or CD8+ T cells, or bulk PBMC T cells (not recorded which). These receptors originate from a woman aged 18 to 75 in good health.

The chain carries TRBV7-9 and TRBJ2-1; with no DNA, the TCRdb D assignment of TRBD2 cannot be verified. The CDR3 contains 14 residues. Germline CDR1 is SEHNR and CDR2 is FQNEAQ (reference sequence). CDR3 residues: CASLRGPSYNEQFF.

This chain uses TRBV9 with TRBJ2-5; the D call of TRBD1 rests on TCRdb alone, since no DNA is present to check it. There are 15 residues in the CDR3. Germline CDR1 reads SGDLS; CDR2 reads YYNGEE. This CDR3 is CASSVETGAQETQYF. Looking up the rest from reference TRBV9 and TRBJ2-5 gives the full variable domain: DSGVTQTPKHLITATGQRVTLRCSPRSGDLSVYWYQQSLDQGLQFLIQYYNGEERAKGNILERFSAQQFPDLHSELNLSSLELGDSALYFCASSVETGAQETQYFGPGTRLLVL.

V is TRBV28 and J is TRBJ2-7. This CDR3 has 12 residues. CDR1 MDHEN and CDR2 SYDVKM come from the germline V gene. The CDR3 protein is CASSLQGDEQYF.

This chain connects TRBV14 to TRBJ2-7. This CDR3 region has 14 residues. Germline-derived CDR1 and CDR2 are SGHDN and FVKESK. The CDR3 loop is CASSQDPGFHEQYF.

V gene TRBV2 combines with J gene TRBJ2-1; TCRdb returns TRBD1, unconfirmable since there is no DNA. CDR1 and CDR2 from the germline V gene are SNHLY and FYNNEI. The CDR3 runs to 15 residues. CDR3 residues: CASTQHRGTYNEQFF.

The chain is built from TRBV25-1 and TRBJ1-4. Germline CDR1 is MGHDK and CDR2 is SYGVNS. There are 16 residues in the CDR3. This CDR3 reads CASSDSDGTTNEKLFF.

The chain couples TRBV5-8 to TRBJ2-1; TCRdb outputs TRBD2, but without DNA this stays unchecked. The germline V gene has CDR1 SGHTS and CDR2 YDEGEE. The CDR3 runs 15 residues. The CDR3 sequence is CASSLEAGGWVEQFF.

The V gene is TRBV20-1, the J gene TRBJ2-4; TCRdb's D gene call, TRBD1, goes unchecked for lack of DNA. The germline CDR1 and CDR2 sequences are DFQATT and SNEGSKA (reference sequence). There are 17 residues in the CDR3. Here the CDR3 reads CSASVAGGSAAKNIQYF.

The chain has TRBV6-2 or TRBV6-3 and TRBJ2-1; TCRdb picks TRBD2, but there is no DNA to check that call. The CDR3 has 14 residues. From germline, CDR1 is MNHEY and CDR2 SVGEGT. The CDR3: CASSPGGWGDEQFF.

This sequence joins TRBV12-3 or TRBV12-4 and TRBJ1-2; the D call from TCRdb, TRBD1, cannot be confirmed without DNA. CDR3 length: 14 residues. The CDR3 reads CASSPPTGTYGYTF.

This chain uses TRBV7-7 with TRBJ2-1. Germline CDR1 and CDR2: SSHAT and FNYEAQ (reference sequence). The CDR3 consists of 16 residues. This CDR3 is CASSISGSSSYNEQFF.

CDR3 in amino acids: CASGATGTSGVSNEQFF. The rearrangement uses TRBV4-3 and TRBJ2-1; there is no DNA to check the TCRdb D call of TRBD2. Germline CDR1 reads LGHNA; CDR2 reads YSLEER. The CDR3 is made up of 17 amino acids.

The genes are TRBV4-2 and TRBJ2-1; TCRdb's D call of TRBD1 is untestable without DNA. The CDR3 covers 13 residues. Germline V gene data show CDR1 as LGHNA and CDR2 as YNFKEQ. The CDR3: CASSHPGMGEQFF.

The gene calls are TRBV9 and TRBJ2-3; the D call of TRBD2 rests on TCRdb alone, since no DNA is present to check it. This CDR3 region has 15 residues. The germline V gene encodes CDR1 SGDLS and CDR2 YYNGEE. CDR3 residues: CASSVDLGGRDTQYF.

The rearrangement uses TRBV7-3 and TRBJ1-1; TCRdb's D gene call, TRBD1, goes unchecked for lack of DNA. CDR3 length equals 13 residues. The V gene's germline CDR1 is SGHTA and CDR2 FQGTGA. CDR3 residues: CASSEGAVTEAFF.

The genes are TRBV20-1 and TRBJ1-5; the D call of TRBD1 rests on TCRdb alone, since no DNA is present to check it. This CDR3 spans 13 amino acids. From germline, CDR1 is DFQATT and CDR2 SNEGSKA (reference sequence). The CDR3 loop is CSARTGGNQPQHF.

The chain recombines TRBV20-1 with TRBJ2-3; TCRdb indicates TRBD2, and absent DNA this call remains unverified. CDR3 length equals 15 residues. CDR1 DFQATT and CDR2 SNEGSKA come from the germline V gene (reference sequence). This CDR3 is CSAPRNLVSTDTQYF.

The chain's CDR3 is CASAKGDGTYEQYF. The chain has TRBV27 and TRBJ2-7; the D call from TCRdb, TRBD1, cannot be confirmed without DNA. This CDR3 has 14 residues. CDR1 and CDR2 (germline): MNHEY, SMNVEV (reference sequence).